This T cell receptor (beta chain) was sequenced during a study of T cell changes during pregnancy in multiple sclerosis. This clone was picked up one time. V was pared by 3 bases and J by 4 bases, with 8 bases between. The CDR3 runs 13 residues. Germline values: CDR1 SGHNT, CDR2 YYREEE (reference sequence). Libraries were prepared by immunoSEQ multiplex PCR; TCRdb keeps only in-frame clonotypes and omits some of them. The sample holds around 130,000 clones, 85% to 95% seen once. The clonotype comes from a female donor with multiple sclerosis, enrolled in a pregnancy study. Sequences were derived from peripheral blood, sampled before pregnancy. This sequence joins TRBV5-4 and TRBJ2-1; D gene uncertain. CDR3 residues: CASSSSQYNEQFF. The CDR3 DNA sequence: TGTGCCAGCAGCTCCTCCCAGTACAATGAGCAGTTCTTC.